Sequencing of this T cell receptor beta chain was carried out in a study of Graves' ophthalmopathy and Graves' hyperthyroidism. The V end was cut by 8 bases, the J end by 2 bases, with 21 bases between. Germline CDR1 and CDR2: SGHVS and FNYEAQ. This CDR3 has 16 amino acids. Excluded: other autoimmune disease, uncontrolled infection, pregnancy or lactation. From RNA, the CDR3 regions of TCR beta chains were amplified and sequenced. The library came from an HTBI-primed first-round RT-PCR and a second-round multiplex PCR. TCRdb ran MiXCR on the multiplex PCR reads and lists one entry per CDR3 protein. The table has over 650,000 distinct CDR3 sequences, approximately 39% seen once; the top ten hold 3% to 4%.

The TCR originated in an adult man with Graves' ophthalmopathy. Source material: peripheral blood. The chain combines TRBV7-6 with TRBJ1-2; perhaps TRBD1 as D (6 bases). CDR3 loop: CASSPPAFQGNYGYTF. CDR3 DNA: TGTGCCAGCTCACCCCCCGCGTTCCAGGGGAACTATGGCTACACCTTC.